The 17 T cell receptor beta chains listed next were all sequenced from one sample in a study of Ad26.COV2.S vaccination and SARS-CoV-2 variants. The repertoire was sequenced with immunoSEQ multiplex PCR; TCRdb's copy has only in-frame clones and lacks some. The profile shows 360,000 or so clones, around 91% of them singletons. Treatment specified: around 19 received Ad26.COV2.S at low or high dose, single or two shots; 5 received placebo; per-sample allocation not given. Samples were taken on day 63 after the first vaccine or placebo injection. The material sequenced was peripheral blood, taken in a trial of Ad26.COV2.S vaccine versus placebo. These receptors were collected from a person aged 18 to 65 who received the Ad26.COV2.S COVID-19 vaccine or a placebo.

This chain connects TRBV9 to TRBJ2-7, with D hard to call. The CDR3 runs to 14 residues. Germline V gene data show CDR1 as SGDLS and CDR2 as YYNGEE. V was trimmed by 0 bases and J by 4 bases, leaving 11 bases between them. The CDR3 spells CASSVAVQPYEQYF. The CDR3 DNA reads TGTGCCAGCAGCGTAGCGGTACAGCCTTACGAGCAGTACTTC.

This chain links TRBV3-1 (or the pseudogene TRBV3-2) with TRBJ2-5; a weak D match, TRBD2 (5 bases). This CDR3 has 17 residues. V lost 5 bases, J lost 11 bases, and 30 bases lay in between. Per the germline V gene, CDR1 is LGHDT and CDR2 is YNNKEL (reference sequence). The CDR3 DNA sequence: TGTGCCAGCAGCGCACCCTTAGCGCGGGTGTTTAGGAGATGGCAGTACTTC. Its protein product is CASSAPLARVFRRWQYF.

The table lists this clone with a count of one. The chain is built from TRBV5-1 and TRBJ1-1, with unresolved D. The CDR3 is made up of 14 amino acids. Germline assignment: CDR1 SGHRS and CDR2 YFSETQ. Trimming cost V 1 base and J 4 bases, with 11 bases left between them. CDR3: CASSLLEFSTEAFF. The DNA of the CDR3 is TGCGCCAGCAGCTTGCTGGAATTCAGCACTGAAGCTTTCTTT. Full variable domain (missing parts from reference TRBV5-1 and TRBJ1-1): KAGVTQTPRYLIKTRGQQVTLSCSPISGHRSVSWYQQTPGQGLQFLFEYFSETQRNKGNFPGRFSGRQFSNSRSEMNVSTLELGDSALYLCASSLLEFSTEAFFGQGTRLTVV.

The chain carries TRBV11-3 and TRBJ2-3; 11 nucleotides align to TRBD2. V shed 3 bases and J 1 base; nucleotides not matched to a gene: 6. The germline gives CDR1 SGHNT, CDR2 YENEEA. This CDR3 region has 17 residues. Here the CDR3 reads CASSFTSGSQGTDTQYF. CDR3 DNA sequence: TGTGCCAGCAGCTTTACTAGCGGGAGTCAAGGCACAGATACGCAGTATTTT.

CDR3 bases: TGTGCCAGCTCACGACCGGGACCGGGGACAGATACGCAGTATTTT. Amino acids: CASSRPGPGTDTQYF. The gene calls are TRBV18 and TRBJ2-3; D is tentatively TRBD1 or TRBD2 (5 bases each). V lost 4 bases to trimming and J lost 3 bases, with 14 bases between them. Germline CDR1 and CDR2: KGHSH and LQKENI. This CDR3 region has 15 residues.

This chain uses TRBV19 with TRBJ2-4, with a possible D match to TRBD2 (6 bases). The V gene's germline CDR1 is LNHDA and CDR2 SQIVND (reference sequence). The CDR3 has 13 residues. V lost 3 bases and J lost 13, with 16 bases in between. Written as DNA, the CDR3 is TGTGCCAGTAGTATTGGGTTCAGGGAGGTCCAGTACTTC. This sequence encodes CASSIGFREVQYF.

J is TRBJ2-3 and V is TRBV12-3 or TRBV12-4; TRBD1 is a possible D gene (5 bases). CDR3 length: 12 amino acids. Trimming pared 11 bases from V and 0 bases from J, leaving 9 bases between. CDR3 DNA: TGTGCCGCAGGGCAGAGCACAGATACGCAGTATTTT. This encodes CAAGQSTDTQYF.

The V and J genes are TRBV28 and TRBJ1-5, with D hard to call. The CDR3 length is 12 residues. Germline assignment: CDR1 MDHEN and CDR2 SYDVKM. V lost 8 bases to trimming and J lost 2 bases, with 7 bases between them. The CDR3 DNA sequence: TGTGCCAGCGCAGGCGGCAATCAGCCCCAGCATTTT. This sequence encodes CASAGGNQPQHF.

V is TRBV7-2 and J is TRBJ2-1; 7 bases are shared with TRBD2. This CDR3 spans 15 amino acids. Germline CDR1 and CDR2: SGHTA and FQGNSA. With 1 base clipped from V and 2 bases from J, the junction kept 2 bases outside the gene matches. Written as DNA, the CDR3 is TGTGCCAGCAGCTTAGTAGCGGGCGCCTACAATGAGCAGTTCTTC. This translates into CASSLVAGAYNEQFF.

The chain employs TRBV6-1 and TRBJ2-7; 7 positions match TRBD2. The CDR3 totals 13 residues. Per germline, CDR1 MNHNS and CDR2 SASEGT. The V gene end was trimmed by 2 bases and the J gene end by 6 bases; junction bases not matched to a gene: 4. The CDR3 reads CASSETREGEQYF. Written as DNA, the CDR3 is TGTGCCAGCAGTGAAACTAGGGAGGGCGAGCAGTACTTC.

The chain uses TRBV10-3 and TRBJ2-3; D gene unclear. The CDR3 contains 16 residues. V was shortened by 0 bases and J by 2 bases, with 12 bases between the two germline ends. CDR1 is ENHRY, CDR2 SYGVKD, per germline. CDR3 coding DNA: TGTGCCATCAGTGAGTCGAACAGACCCCCCACAGATACGCAGTATTTT. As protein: CAISESNRPPTDTQYF.

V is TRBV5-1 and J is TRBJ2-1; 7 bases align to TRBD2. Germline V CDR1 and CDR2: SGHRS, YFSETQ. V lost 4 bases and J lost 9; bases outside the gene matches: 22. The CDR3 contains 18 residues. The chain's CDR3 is CASSRYWGVRELSPEQFF. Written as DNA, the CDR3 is TGCGCCAGCAGCCGTTACTGGGGGGTGCGGGAGTTAAGTCCTGAGCAGTTCTTC.

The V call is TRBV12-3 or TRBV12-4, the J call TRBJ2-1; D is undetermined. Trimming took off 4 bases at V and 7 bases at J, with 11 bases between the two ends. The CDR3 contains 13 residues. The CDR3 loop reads CASSSEKKNEQFF. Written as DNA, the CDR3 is TGTGCCAGCAGTTCGGAAAAGAAGAATGAGCAGTTCTTC.

The CDR3: CASSKKNSAKNIQYF. DNA of the CDR3: TGTGCCAGCAGCAAAAAAAATAGCGCCAAAAACATTCAGTACTTC. The gene calls are TRBV21-1 and TRBJ2-4; TRBD2 was called by the table and not checked on the DNA. TRBV21-1 is termed a pseudogene. The CDR3 extends over 15 amino acids.

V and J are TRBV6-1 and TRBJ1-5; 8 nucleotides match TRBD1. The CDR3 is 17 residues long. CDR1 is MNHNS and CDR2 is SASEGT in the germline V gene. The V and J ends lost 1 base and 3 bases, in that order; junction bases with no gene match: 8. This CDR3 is CASSEEGTGFSNQPQHF. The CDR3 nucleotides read TGTGCCAGCAGTGAAGAAGGGACAGGATTTTCCAATCAGCCCCAGCATTTT.

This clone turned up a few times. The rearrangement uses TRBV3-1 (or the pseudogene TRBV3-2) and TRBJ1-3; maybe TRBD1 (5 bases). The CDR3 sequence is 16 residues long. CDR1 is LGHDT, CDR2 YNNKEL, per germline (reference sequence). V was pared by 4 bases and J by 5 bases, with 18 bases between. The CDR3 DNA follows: TGTGCCAGCAGCCCCTCAGGGAGGGGTGCGAGAAACACCATATATTTT. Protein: CASSPSGRGARNTIYF.

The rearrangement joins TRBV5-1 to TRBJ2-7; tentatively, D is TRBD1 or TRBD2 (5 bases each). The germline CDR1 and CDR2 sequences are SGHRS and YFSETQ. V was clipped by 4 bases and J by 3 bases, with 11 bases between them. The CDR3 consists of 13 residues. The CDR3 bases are TGCGCCAGCAGCACTGGGGGAATCTACGAGCAGTACTTC. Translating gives CASSTGGIYEQYF. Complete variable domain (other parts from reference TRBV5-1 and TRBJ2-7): KAGVTQTPRYLIKTRGQQVTLSCSPISGHRSVSWYQQTPGQGLQFLFEYFSETQRNKGNFPGRFSGRQFSNSRSEMNVSTLELGDSALYLCASSTGGIYEQYFGPGTRLTVT.